The present TCR beta chain was sequenced within a study of cytomegalovirus exposure and HLA in healthy donors. The PCR contained 60 Vbeta and 13 Jbeta primers. The assay was immunoSEQ multiplex PCR, and TCRdb's table has in-frame clones only and misses some. The sample lists about 200,000 clones; around 80% were seen once. Of note for this clone: The junction departs from the called germline gene at one end, perhaps through a read error.

Germline assignment: CDR1 SGHTS and CDR2 YDEGEE. The CDR3 has 16 residues. The clonotype originates from a man in his thirties or forties in good health and CMV-seronegative. V and J are TRBV5-8 and TRBJ2-6; D may be TRBD1 (5 bases). The source material was PBMCs. CDR3 nucleotides: TGTGCCAGCAGCTTGGAGGTTCTCCCTGGGGCCAGCGTCCTGACTTTC. The encoded protein is CASSLEVLPGASVLTF.